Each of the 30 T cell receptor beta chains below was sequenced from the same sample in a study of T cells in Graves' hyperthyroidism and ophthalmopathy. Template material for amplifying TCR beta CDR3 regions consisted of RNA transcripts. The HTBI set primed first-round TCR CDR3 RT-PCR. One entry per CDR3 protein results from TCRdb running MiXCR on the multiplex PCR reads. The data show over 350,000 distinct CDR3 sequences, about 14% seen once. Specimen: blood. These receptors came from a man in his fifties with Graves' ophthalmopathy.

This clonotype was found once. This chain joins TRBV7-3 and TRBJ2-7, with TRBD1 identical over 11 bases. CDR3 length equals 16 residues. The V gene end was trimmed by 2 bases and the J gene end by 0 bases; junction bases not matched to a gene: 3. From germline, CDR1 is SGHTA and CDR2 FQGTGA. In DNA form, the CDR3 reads TGTGCCAGCAGCTTATACGGGACAGGGGGCTCCTACGAGCAGTACTTC. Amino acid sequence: CASSLYGTGGSYEQYF.

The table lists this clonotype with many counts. The CDR3 DNA follows: TGCAGCGTTGCCGGGACAGTAGATCACCAAGAGACCCAGTACTTC. It specifies CSVAGTVDHQETQYF. The rearrangement joins TRBV29-1 to TRBJ2-5; the match to TRBD1 covers 7 bases. This CDR3 is 15 amino acids long. With V trimmed by 4 bases and J by 0 bases, 8 bases remained unmatched. Germline V gene data show CDR1 as SQVTM and CDR2 as ANQGSEA. The full variable domain, in which reference TRBV29-1 and TRBJ2-5 provide the parts outside the CDR3, is SAVISQKPSRDICQRGTSLTIQCQVDSQVTMMFWYRQQPGQSLTLIATANQGSEATYESGFVIDKFPISRPNLTFSTLTVSNMSPEDSSIYLCSVAGTVDHQETQYFGPGTRLLVL.

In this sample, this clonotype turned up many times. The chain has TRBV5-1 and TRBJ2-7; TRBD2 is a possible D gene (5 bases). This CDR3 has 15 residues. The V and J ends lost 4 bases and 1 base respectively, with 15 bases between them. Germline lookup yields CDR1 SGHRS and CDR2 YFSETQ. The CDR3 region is CASSTTPRDSYEQYF. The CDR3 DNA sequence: TGCGCCAGCAGCACCACCCCACGGGATTCCTACGAGCAGTACTTC.

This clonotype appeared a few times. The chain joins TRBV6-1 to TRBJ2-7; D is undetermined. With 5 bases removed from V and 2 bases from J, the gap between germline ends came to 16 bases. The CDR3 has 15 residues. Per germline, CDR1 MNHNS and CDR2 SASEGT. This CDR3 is CASSYDESPPYEQYF. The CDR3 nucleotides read TGTGCCAGCAGTTACGACGAATCACCCCCCTACGAGCAGTACTTC.

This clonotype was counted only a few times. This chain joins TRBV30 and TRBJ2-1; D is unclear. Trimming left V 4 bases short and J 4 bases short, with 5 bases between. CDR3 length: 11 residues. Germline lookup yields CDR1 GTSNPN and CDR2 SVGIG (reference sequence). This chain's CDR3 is CAWTVYNEQFF. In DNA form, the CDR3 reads TGTGCCTGGACTGTGTACAATGAGCAGTTCTTC.

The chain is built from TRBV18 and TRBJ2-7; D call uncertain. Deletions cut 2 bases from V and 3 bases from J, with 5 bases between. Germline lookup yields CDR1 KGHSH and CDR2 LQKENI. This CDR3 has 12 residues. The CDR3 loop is CASSPVDYEQYF. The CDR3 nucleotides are TGTGCCAGCTCACCAGTAGACTACGAGCAGTACTTC. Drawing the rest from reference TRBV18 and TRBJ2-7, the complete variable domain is NAGVMQNPRHLVRRRGQEARLRCSPMKGHSHVYWYRQLPEEGLKFMVYLQKENIIDESGMPKERFSAEFPKEGPSILRIQQVVRGDSAAYFCASSPVDYEQYFGPGTRLTVT.

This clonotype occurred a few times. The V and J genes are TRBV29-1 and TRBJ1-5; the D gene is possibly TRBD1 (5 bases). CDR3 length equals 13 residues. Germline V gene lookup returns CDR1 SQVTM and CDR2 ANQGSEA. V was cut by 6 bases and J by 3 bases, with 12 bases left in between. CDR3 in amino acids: CSVRDGSNQPQHF. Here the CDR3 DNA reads TGCAGCGTGAGGGACGGTTCCAATCAGCCCCAGCATTTT.

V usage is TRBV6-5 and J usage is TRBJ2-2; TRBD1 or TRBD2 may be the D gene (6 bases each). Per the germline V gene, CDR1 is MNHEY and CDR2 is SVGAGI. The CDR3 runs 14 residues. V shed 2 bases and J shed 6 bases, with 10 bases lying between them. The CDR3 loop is CASSYQRGAGELFF. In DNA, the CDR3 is TGTGCCAGCAGTTACCAAAGGGGGGCCGGGGAGCTGTTTTTT.

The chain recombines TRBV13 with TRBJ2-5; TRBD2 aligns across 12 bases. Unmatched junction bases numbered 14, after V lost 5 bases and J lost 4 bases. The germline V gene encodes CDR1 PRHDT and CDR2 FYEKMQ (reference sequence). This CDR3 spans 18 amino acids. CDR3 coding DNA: TGTGCCAGCAGCCTGTTGTTTCGGACTAGCGGGAAGTCAGAGACCCAGTACTTC. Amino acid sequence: CASSLLFRTSGKSETQYF. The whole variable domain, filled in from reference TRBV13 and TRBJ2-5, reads AAGVIQSPRHLIKEKRETATLKCYPIPRHDTVYWYQQGPGQDPQFLISFYEKMQSDKGSIPDRFSAQQFSDYHSELNMSSLELGDSALYFCASSLLFRTSGKSETQYFGPGTRLLVL.

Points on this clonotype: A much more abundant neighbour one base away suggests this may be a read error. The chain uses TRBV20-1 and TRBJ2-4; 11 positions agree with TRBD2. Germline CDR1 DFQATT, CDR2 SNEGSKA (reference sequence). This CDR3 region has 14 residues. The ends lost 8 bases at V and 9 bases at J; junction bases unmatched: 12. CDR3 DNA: TGCAGTACTGATACTAGCGGGAGAGGAGGCATTCAGTACTTC. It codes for CSTDTSGRGGIQYF.

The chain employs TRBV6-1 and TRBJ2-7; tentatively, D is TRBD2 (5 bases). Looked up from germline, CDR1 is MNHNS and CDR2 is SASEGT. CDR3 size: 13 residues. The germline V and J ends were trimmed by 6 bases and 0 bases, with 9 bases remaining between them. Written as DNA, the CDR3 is TGTGCCAGCAGGTTCCGGGACTCCTACGAGCAGTACTTC. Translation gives CASRFRDSYEQYF.

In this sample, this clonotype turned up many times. The CDR3 DNA reads as TGTGCCAGCTCACCGGGGACAGACCGGGGCTACACCTTC. It encodes CASSPGTDRGYTF. The chain carries TRBV18 and TRBJ1-2; TRBD1 matches at 7 bases. Trimming at V came to 3 bases and at J to 8 bases, leaving 6 bases not matched to a gene. CDR3 length: 13 residues. CDR1 and CDR2 from the germline V gene are KGHSH and LQKENI.

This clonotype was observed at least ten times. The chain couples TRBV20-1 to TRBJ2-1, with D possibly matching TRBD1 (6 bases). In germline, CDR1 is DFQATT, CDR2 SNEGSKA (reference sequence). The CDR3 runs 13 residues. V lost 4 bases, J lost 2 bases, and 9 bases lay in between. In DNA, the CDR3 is TGCAGTGCTACCGGGGACACCTACAATGAGCAGTTCTTC. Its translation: CSATGDTYNEQFF.

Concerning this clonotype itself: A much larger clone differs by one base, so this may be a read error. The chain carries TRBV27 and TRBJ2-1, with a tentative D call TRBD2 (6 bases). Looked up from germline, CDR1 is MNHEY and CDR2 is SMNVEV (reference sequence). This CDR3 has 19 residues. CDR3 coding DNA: TGTGCCGGCAGTTTAAGCCTCCTAAGAGGCGGGATTGGGAACAATGAGCAGTTCTTC. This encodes CAGSLSLLRGGIGNNEQFF.

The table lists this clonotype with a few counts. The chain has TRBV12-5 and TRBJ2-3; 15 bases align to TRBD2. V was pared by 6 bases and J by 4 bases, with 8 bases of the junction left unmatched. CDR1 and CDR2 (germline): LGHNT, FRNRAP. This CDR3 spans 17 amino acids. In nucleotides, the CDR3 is TGTGCTAGTGGGTGGACTAGCGGGAGGGCCGACCCAGATACGCAGTATTTT. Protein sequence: CASGWTSGRADPDTQYF. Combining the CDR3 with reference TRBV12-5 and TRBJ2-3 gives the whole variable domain DARVTQTPRHKVTEMGQEVTMRCQPILGHNTVFWYRQTMMQGLELLAYFRNRAPLDDSGMPKDRFSAEMPDATLATLKIQPSEPRDSAVYFCASGWTSGRADPDTQYFGPGTRLTVL.

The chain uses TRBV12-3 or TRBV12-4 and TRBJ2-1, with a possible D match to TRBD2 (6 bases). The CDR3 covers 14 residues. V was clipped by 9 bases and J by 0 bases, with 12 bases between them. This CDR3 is CASLAVSSYNEQFF. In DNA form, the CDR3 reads TGTGCCAGTTTAGCGGTAAGCTCCTACAATGAGCAGTTCTTC.

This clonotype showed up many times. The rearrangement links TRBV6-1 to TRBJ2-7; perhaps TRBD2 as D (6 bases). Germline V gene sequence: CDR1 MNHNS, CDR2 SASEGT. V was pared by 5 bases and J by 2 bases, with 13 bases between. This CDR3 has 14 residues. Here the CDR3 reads CASSSGTFTYEQYF. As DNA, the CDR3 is TGTGCCAGCAGTTCCGGGACTTTCACCTACGAGCAGTACTTC.

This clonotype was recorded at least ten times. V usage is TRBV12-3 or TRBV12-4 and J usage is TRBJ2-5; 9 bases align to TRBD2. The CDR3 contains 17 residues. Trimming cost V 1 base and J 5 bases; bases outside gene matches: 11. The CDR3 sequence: CASSLVIAGAFSETQYF. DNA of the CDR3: TGTGCCAGCAGTTTAGTTATAGCGGGAGCTTTTTCGGAGACCCAGTACTTC.

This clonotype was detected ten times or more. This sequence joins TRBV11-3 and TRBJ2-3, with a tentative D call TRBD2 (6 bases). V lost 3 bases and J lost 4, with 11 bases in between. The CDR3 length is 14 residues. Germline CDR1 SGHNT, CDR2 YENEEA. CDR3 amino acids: CASSLRWGADTQYF. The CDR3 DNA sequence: TGTGCCAGCAGCTTGCGCTGGGGGGCAGATACGCAGTATTTT.

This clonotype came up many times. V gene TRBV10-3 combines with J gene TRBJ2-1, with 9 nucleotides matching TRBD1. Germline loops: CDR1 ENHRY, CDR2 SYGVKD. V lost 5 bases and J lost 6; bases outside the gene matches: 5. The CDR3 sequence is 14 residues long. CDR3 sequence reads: CAISRGQGFNEQFF. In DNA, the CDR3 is TGTGCCATCAGTAGAGGACAGGGGTTCAATGAGCAGTTCTTC.

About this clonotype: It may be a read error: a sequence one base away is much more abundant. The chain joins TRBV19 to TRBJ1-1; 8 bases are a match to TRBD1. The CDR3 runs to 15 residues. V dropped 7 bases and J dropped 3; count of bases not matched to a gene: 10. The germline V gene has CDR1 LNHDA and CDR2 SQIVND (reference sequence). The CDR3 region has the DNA TGTGCCAGTACCCAAAAGGGACAGGCCGACACTGAAGCTTTCTTT. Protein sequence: CASTQKGQADTEAFF.

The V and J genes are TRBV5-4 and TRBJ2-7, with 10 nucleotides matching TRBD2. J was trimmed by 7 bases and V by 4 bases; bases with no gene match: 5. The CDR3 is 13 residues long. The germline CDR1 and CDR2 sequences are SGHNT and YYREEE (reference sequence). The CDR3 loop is CASSAGLAAEQYF. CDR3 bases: TGTGCCAGCAGCGCCGGACTAGCGGCTGAGCAGTACTTC.

Written as DNA, the CDR3 is TGTGCCAGCAGTTTGACTACCCAAGAGACCCAGTACTTC. It translates to CASSLTTQETQYF. The chain is built from TRBV12-3 or TRBV12-4 and TRBJ2-5; possible D gene TRBD2, 5 bases. The CDR3 runs to 13 residues. V was shortened by 3 bases and J by 1 base, with 6 bases between the two germline ends.

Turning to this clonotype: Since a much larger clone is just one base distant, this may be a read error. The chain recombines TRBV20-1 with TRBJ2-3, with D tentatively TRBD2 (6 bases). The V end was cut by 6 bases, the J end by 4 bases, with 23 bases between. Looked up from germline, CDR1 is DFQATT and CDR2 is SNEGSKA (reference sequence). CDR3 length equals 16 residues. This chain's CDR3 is CSAPRWGSRDADTQYF. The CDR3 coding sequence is TGCAGTGCCCCCCGCTGGGGGTCGCGGGACGCAGATACGCAGTATTTT.

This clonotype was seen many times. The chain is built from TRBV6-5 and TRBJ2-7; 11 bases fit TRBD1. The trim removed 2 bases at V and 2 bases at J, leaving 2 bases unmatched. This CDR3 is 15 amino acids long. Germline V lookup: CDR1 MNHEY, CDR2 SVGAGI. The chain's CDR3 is CASSYLGQGAYEQYF. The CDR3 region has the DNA TGTGCCAGCAGTTACCTGGGACAGGGGGCCTACGAGCAGTACTTC.

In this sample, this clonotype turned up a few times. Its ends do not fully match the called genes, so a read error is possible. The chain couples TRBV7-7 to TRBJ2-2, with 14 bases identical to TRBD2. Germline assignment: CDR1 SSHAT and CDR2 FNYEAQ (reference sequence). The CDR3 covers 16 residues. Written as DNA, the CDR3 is TGTGCTAGCAGCTCGGGACTAGCGGGAGTTACCGGGGAGCTGTTTTTT. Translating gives CASSSGLAGVTGELFF.

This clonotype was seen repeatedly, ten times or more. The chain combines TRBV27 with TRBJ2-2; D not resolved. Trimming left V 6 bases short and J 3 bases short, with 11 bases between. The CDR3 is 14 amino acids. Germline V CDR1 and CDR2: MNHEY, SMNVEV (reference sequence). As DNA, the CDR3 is TGTGCCAGCAGGGCCCTTGAATACACCGGGGAGCTGTTTTTT. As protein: CASRALEYTGELFF.

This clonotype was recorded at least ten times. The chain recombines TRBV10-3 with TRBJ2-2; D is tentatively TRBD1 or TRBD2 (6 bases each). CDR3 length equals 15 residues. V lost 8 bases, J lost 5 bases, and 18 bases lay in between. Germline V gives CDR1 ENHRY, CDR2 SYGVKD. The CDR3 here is CAIAMGGVRTGELFF. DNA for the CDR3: TGTGCCATCGCCATGGGGGGCGTAAGGACCGGGGAGCTGTTTTTT.

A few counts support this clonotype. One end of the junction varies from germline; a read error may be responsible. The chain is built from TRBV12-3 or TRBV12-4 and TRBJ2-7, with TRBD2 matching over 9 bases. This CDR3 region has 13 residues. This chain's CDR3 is CASSVAGADEQYF. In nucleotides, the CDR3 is TGTGCCAGCAGTGTAGCGGGAGCCGACGAGCAGTACTTC.

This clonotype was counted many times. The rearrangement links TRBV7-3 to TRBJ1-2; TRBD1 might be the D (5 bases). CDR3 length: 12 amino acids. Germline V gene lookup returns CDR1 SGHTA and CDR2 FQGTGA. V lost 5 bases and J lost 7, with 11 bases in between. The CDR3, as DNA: TGTGCCAGCAGCCCAGGGTCGGGTGGCTACACCTTC. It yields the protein CASSPGSGGYTF.